The T cell receptor (beta chain) described here comes from a study of blood T cell repertoires in COVID-19. The length of the CDR3 is 15 residues. V lost 4 bases to trimming and J lost 4 bases, with 17 bases between them. CDR1 and CDR2 from the germline V gene are SGHRS and YFSETQ. The data were produced by immunoSEQ multiplex PCR, yet TCRdb's version contains in-frame clones alone and is incomplete. The repertoire consists of approximately 230,000 clones, with almost 85% occurring once and the leading ten covering about 15%. Sequenced sample: PBMCs or T cells enriched from blood (not recorded which). The V call is TRBV5-1, the J call TRBJ1-1, with D maybe TRBD1 (5 bases). The source is a man aged 35 to 55 who had recovered from COVID-19. The CDR3, as DNA: TGCGCCAGCAGCCCGGAGTTCCAGGGTACCACTGAAGCTTTCTTT. The encoded protein is CASSPEFQGTTEAFF. The full variable domain, its missing parts supplied by reference TRBV5-1 and TRBJ1-1, is KAGVTQTPRYLIKTRGQQVTLSCSPISGHRSVSWYQQTPGQGLQFLFEYFSETQRNKGNFPGRFSGRQFSNSRSEMNVSTLELGDSALYLCASSPEFQGTTEAFFGQGTRLTVV.